These 25 T cell receptor beta chains were sequenced from one sample in a study of T cells in Graves' hyperthyroidism and ophthalmopathy. Researchers took RNA transcripts and amplified the TCR beta CDR3 regions from them. Primed by the HTBI set, a first-round RT-PCR was run on the TCR CDR3. MiXCR, run by TCRdb on the multiplex PCR reads, gives a single entry per CDR3 protein. The sample has about 290,000 distinct CDR3 sequences, 13% seen once; the top ten hold 6.5% to 10%. Sequenced sample: blood. These receptors were obtained from a woman aged 30 to 39 with Graves' hyperthyroidism that later progressed to Graves' ophthalmopathy.

This clonotype came up a few times. A single base separates this from a much larger clone, so it may be a read error. CDR3 in DNA: TGTGCCAGCAGTTCTCTGTCGCCCGGGAGCGACGCAGATACGCAGTATTTT. It is translated as CASSSLSPGSDADTQYF. The V and J genes are TRBV28 and TRBJ2-3; perhaps TRBD2 as D (6 bases). CDR3 size: 17 residues. V was clipped by 4 bases and J by 4 bases, with 21 bases between them. Germline V CDR1 and CDR2: MDHEN, SYDVKM.

This clonotype was observed at least ten times. The chain recombines TRBV27 with TRBJ1-1; D gene ambiguous. Trimming left V 2 bases short and J 2 bases short, with 9 bases between. CDR3 length: 14 residues. Germline CDR1 is MNHEY and CDR2 is SMNVEV (reference sequence). CDR3 in DNA: TGTGCCAGCAGTTTAAAAGGGTCCAACACTGAAGCTTTCTTT. This translates into CASSLKGSNTEAFF.

The chain joins TRBV28 to TRBJ2-3, with D possibly TRBD1 on 6 matching bases. Trimming pared 2 bases from V and 0 bases from J, leaving 9 bases between. The V gene's germline CDR1 is MDHEN and CDR2 SYDVKM. There are 15 residues in the CDR3. The CDR3, as DNA: TGTGCCAGCAGTTTAATACAGGGCAGCACAGATACGCAGTATTTT. It translates to CASSLIQGSTDTQYF. The complete variable domain, with remaining parts taken from reference TRBV28 and TRBJ2-3, reads DVKVTQSSRYLVKRTGEKVFLECVQDMDHENMFWYRQDPGLGLRLIYFSYDVKMKEKGDIPEGYSVSREKKERFSLILESASTNQTSMYLCASSLIQGSTDTQYFGPGTRLTVL.

This clonotype was recorded many times. This chain uses TRBV19 with TRBJ2-2; the D is unclear. This CDR3 is 16 amino acids long. With 0 bases removed from V and 0 bases from J, the gap between germline ends came to 8 bases. Germline CDR1 LNHDA, CDR2 SQIVND (reference sequence). This chain's CDR3 is CASSIDTAANTGELFF. CDR3 nucleotide sequence: TGTGCCAGTAGTATAGATACGGCGGCGAACACCGGGGAGCTGTTTTTT.

At least ten counts were recorded for this clonotype. The genes are TRBV18 and TRBJ1-1, with D perhaps matching TRBD1 (5 bases). This CDR3 is built from 14 residues. Trimming stripped 1 base from V and 4 bases from J, with 10 bases between. The V gene's germline CDR1 is KGHSH and CDR2 LQKENI. The CDR3 sequence: CASSPQGRRTEAFF. CDR3 bases: TGTGCCAGCTCACCACAGGGGAGGCGCACTGAAGCTTTCTTT. Drawing the rest from reference TRBV18 and TRBJ1-1, the complete variable domain is NAGVMQNPRHLVRRRGQEARLRCSPMKGHSHVYWYRQLPEEGLKFMVYLQKENIIDESGMPKERFSAEFPKEGPSILRIQQVVRGDSAAYFCASSPQGRRTEAFFGQGTRLTVV.

In its sample, this clonotype was seen many times. The rearrangement joins TRBV5-1 to TRBJ2-7, with D unclear. Germline CDR1 is SGHRS and CDR2 is YFSETQ. Trimming left V 0 bases short and J 5 bases short, with 6 bases between. This CDR3 comprises 12 residues. CDR3 DNA sequence: TGCGCCAGCAGCTTGGAGGGCCACGAGCAGTACTTC. Amino acids: CASSLEGHEQYF.

This CDR3 reads CATAGTSRNTDTQYF. The CDR3 DNA sequence: TGTGCCACCGCCGGGACTAGCAGAAACACAGATACGCAGTATTTT. V usage is TRBV24-1 and J usage is TRBJ2-3, with 9 bases matching TRBD2. Losses at the gene ends were 9 bases for V and 2 bases for J; bases not matched to a gene: 8. Germline CDR1 KGHDR, CDR2 SFDVKD. The CDR3 sequence is 15 residues long.

This clonotype appeared many times. The V gene is TRBV4-1, the J gene TRBJ2-3; D is perhaps TRBD1 (6 bases). The V gene's germline CDR1 is MGHRA and CDR2 YSYEKL. The germline V and J ends were trimmed by 3 bases and 2 bases, with 12 bases remaining between them. The length of the CDR3 is 15 residues. The CDR3: CASSQRTGSTDTQYF. As DNA, the CDR3 is TGCGCCAGCAGCCAGAGAACAGGGTCCACAGATACGCAGTATTTT.

This clonotype was observed at least ten times. This sequence joins TRBV30 and TRBJ2-7; D is possibly TRBD1 or TRBD2 (5 bases each). The ends were cut back, 0 bases at V and 8 bases at J, with 8 bases in the middle. Germline CDR1 GTSNPN, CDR2 SVGIG (reference sequence). The CDR3 has 11 amino acids. This CDR3 reads CAWSVTGQQYF. The CDR3 nucleotides read TGTGCCTGGAGTGTAACGGGGCAGCAGTACTTC.

This clonotype was seen at least ten times. This chain connects TRBV30 to TRBJ1-1; maybe TRBD1 (5 bases). Germline V lookup: CDR1 GTSNPN, CDR2 SVGIG (reference sequence). V was clipped by 3 bases and J by 11 bases, with 16 bases between them. This CDR3 has 12 residues. In DNA, the CDR3 is TGTGCCTGGAGGGTTAGGGAGGGGATCGCTTTCTTT. This codes for CAWRVREGIAFF.

As concerns this clonotype: This may come from a read error, since a much larger clone is one base off. This chain joins TRBV27 and TRBJ2-1; 8 bases are shared with TRBD2. From germline, CDR1 is MNHEY and CDR2 SMNVEV (reference sequence). The CDR3 is made up of 15 amino acids. The CDR3 loop is CASSFGLASYSEQFF. The CDR3 bases are TGTGCCAGCAGCTTCGGACTAGCTTCCTACAGTGAGCAGTTCTTC.

Ten or more counts support this clonotype. The rearrangement uses TRBV12-3 or TRBV12-4 and TRBJ2-5; no clear D. V shed 2 bases and J shed 0 bases, with 7 bases lying between them. This CDR3 is built from 14 residues. The CDR3 loop is CASSLSLDQETQYF. CDR3 coding DNA: TGTGCCAGCAGTTTATCGTTGGACCAAGAGACCCAGTACTTC.

This clonotype has at least ten counts. The J gene is TRBJ2-1, the V gene TRBV28; 7 bases are shared with TRBD2. V dropped 6 bases and J dropped 8; count of bases not matched to a gene: 13. This CDR3 contains 15 residues. Germline V lookup: CDR1 MDHEN, CDR2 SYDVKM. The CDR3 coding sequence is TGTGCCAGCAGCCCCTGGGAGGGGCGTGTCTATGAGCAGTTCTTC. Protein product: CASSPWEGRVYEQFF.

This clonotype has ten or more counts. V is TRBV7-9 and J is TRBJ2-7; D tentatively reads TRBD1 or TRBD2 (5 bases each). CDR1 and CDR2 from the germline V gene are SEHNR and FQNEAQ (reference sequence). This CDR3 region has 16 residues. Trimming removed 4 bases at V and 2 bases at J, with 18 bases between. The CDR3 sequence is CASSSGRKRDAYEQYF. The CDR3 DNA sequence: TGTGCCAGCAGCTCGGGGCGTAAACGGGATGCCTACGAGCAGTACTTC.

In this sample, this clonotype turned up many times. The V and J genes are TRBV7-9 and TRBJ1-3; D possibly corresponds to TRBD1 (6 bases). Germline V gene data show CDR1 as SEHNR and CDR2 as FQNEAQ (reference sequence). The CDR3 is made up of 16 amino acids. V was cut by 5 bases and J by 0 bases, with 14 bases left in between. CDR3 nucleotides: TGTGCCAGCAGCGCTCAGGGGCAACTCTCTGGAAACACCATATATTTT. Amino acid sequence: CASSAQGQLSGNTIYF.

Ten or more counts support this clonotype. The rearrangement uses TRBV2 and TRBJ1-1, with D maybe TRBD1 (6 bases). The V end was cut by 0 bases, the J end by 1 base, with 12 bases between. The CDR3 loop spans 16 amino acids. Germline CDR1 and CDR2: SNHLY and FYNNEI. CDR3 in amino acids: CASSEAQGIENTEAFF. CDR3 nucleotides: TGTGCCAGCAGTGAAGCGCAGGGGATCGAGAACACTGAAGCTTTCTTT.

This clonotype was counted at least ten times. V and J are TRBV18 and TRBJ1-1; D may be TRBD1 (5 bases). The germline gives CDR1 KGHSH, CDR2 LQKENI. The CDR3 is made up of 15 amino acids. V lost 6 bases and J lost 2, with 16 bases in between. The CDR3 is CASSITRDLNTEAFF. CDR3 sequence (DNA): TGTGCCAGCTCTATTACCCGGGACCTAAACACTGAAGCTTTCTTT. Full variable domain (missing parts from reference TRBV18 and TRBJ1-1): NAGVMQNPRHLVRRRGQEARLRCSPMKGHSHVYWYRQLPEEGLKFMVYLQKENIIDESGMPKERFSAEFPKEGPSILRIQQVVRGDSAAYFCASSITRDLNTEAFFGQGTRLTVV.

This clonotype was seen repeatedly, ten times or more. The genes are TRBV6-1 and TRBJ1-1, with 9 bases lining up with TRBD1. V dropped 10 bases and J dropped 2; count of bases not matched to a gene: 11. Germline V gene lookup returns CDR1 MNHNS and CDR2 SASEGT. The length of the CDR3 is 15 residues. The CDR3 DNA reads as TGTGCCACCTTAGAACAGGGGGCTTTAAACACTGAAGCTTTCTTT. It codes for CATLEQGALNTEAFF.

This clonotype came up many times. The chain couples TRBV12-3 or TRBV12-4 to TRBJ2-5, with TRBD2 identical over 14 bases. The CDR3 consists of 16 residues. J lost 4 bases, V lost 4 bases, and 5 bases had no gene match. The CDR3 DNA reads as TGTGCCAGCAGTTCTGGGACTAGCGGGAGTAGAGAGACCCAGTACTTC. It specifies CASSSGTSGSRETQYF.

This clonotype has a count of ten or more. The chain combines TRBV7-2 with TRBJ1-1; D might be TRBD1 (5 bases). Germline V gene sequence: CDR1 SGHTA, CDR2 FQGNSA. The length of the CDR3 is 14 residues. Between the trimmed V and J ends, which lost 5 bases and 5 bases, there was a span of 15 bases. CDR3 bases: TGTGCCAGCAGCCGGGGAGGATGGGGGACTGAAGCTTTCTTT. Its translation is CASSRGGWGTEAFF.

The rearrangement uses TRBV11-2 and TRBJ2-7; D remains unclear. V was shortened by 4 bases and J by 0 bases, with 13 bases between the two germline ends. The germline V gene has CDR1 SGHAT and CDR2 FQNNGV. This CDR3 has 15 amino acids. This CDR3 is CASSSEPGFSYEQYF. In DNA, the CDR3 is TGTGCCAGCAGCTCAGAACCGGGCTTCTCCTACGAGCAGTACTTC. Complete variable domain (other parts from reference TRBV11-2 and TRBJ2-7): EAGVAQSPRYKIIEKRQSVAFWCNPISGHATLYWYQQILGQGPKLLIQFQNNGVVDDSQLPKDRFSAERLKGVDSTLKIQPAKLEDSAVYLCASSSEPGFSYEQYFGPGTRLTVT.

This chain connects TRBV20-1 to TRBJ2-5; a possible D gene is TRBD2 (6 bases). This CDR3 region has 16 residues. Germline CDR1 reads DFQATT; CDR2 reads SNEGSKA (reference sequence). Trimming cost V 0 bases and J 2 bases, with 16 bases left between them. DNA for the CDR3: TGCAGTGCTAGAGATGACGGCGGGGTACTACAAGAGACCCAGTACTTC. This sequence encodes CSARDDGGVLQETQYF.

The chain uses TRBV12-3 or TRBV12-4 and TRBJ1-5, with D unclear. The CDR3 runs to 16 residues. Trimming left V 6 bases short and J 3 bases short, with 18 bases between. CDR3 residues: CASSPTETAINQPQHF. The CDR3 coding sequence is TGTGCCAGCAGCCCAACGGAGACCGCAATCAATCAGCCCCAGCATTTT.

This clonotype was detected many times. J is TRBJ2-7 and V is TRBV7-9, with unresolved D. This CDR3 contains 12 residues. V was cut by 5 bases and J by 4 bases, with 9 bases left in between. CDR1 and CDR2 (germline): SEHNR, FQNEAQ (reference sequence). The CDR3 loop reads CASSKNLYEQYF. Here the CDR3 DNA reads TGTGCCAGCAGCAAAAATTTATACGAGCAGTACTTC.

This clonotype was counted many times. The chain has TRBV5-1 and TRBJ2-1; TRBD2 aligns across 10 bases. V lost 4 bases, J lost 1 base, and 5 bases stayed unmatched. The CDR3 covers 16 residues. Germline CDR1 reads SGHRS; CDR2 reads YFSETQ. The CDR3 loop reads CASSLPSGSSYNEQFF. The CDR3 DNA reads TGCGCCAGCAGCCTCCCTAGCGGGAGTTCCTACAATGAGCAGTTCTTC.